Listed below are T cell receptor beta chains from one sample, sequenced in a study of cytomegalovirus exposure and HLA in healthy donors. Sequencing used immunoSEQ multiplex PCR; TCRdb keeps in-frame clones, though not all of them. The sample holds some 150,000 clones; 79% are singletons and the top ten take roughly 4%. Specimen: PBMCs. The receptors shown here come from a human donor in good health. Each CDR3 is given with its conserved first and last residue. D genes are given only for firm matches. Clone size is stated in some rows and not others, as once, few, many or a class when expanded.

D	V	J	size	CDR3	DNA
.	TRBV9	TRBJ2-2	.	CASSVGQGNTGELFF	TGTGCCAGCAGCGTAGGCCAGGGGAACACCGGGGAGCTGTTTTTT
.	TRBV7-8	TRBJ1-3	few	CASSLATDSGNTIYF	TGTGCCAGCAGCTTAGCGACAGACTCTGGAAACACCATATATTTT
TRBD2	TRBV7-8	TRBJ2-1	.	CASSIRRTSAINEQFF	TGTGCCAGCAGCATACGTCGGACTAGCGCCATCAATGAGCAGTTCTTC
.	TRBV29-1	TRBJ1-2	.	CSVMTGFNYGYTF	TGCAGCGTGATGACAGGATTTAACTATGGCTACACCTTC
.	TRBV15	TRBJ1-2	.	CATSRDTTGYGYTF	TGTGCCACCAGCAGAGATACCACAGGCTATGGCTACACCTTC
.	TRBV14	TRBJ2-7	once	CASSQWSEQYF	TGTGCCAGCAGCCAGTGGAGCGAGCAGTACTTC
TRBD1	TRBV7-9	TRBJ2-3	few	CASSLEGTGGAADTQYF	TGTGCCAGCAGCTTAGAGGGGACAGGGGGCGCGGCAGATACGCAGTATTTT
.	TRBV7-8	TRBJ1-6	few	CASSPIQGPLHF	TGTGCCAGCAGCCCTATTCAGGGGCCCCTCCACTTT
.	TRBV29-1	TRBJ1-2	.	CSVEQEAIANYGYTF	TGCAGCGTTGAGCAAGAGGCTATCGCTAACTATGGCTACACCTTC
.	TRBV5-6	TRBJ1-6	.	CASSLVAATNSPLHF	TGTGCCAGCAGCTTGGTGGCTGCCACGAATTCACCCCTCCACTTT
.	TRBV30	TRBJ1-1	.	CAWSVWRTGTEAFF	TGTGCCTGGAGTGTGTGGAGGACGGGCACTGAAGCTTTCTTT
.	TRBV18	TRBJ1-1	.	CASRVKPNTEAFF	TGTGCCAGTAGAGTGAAGCCGAACACTGAAGCTTTCTTT
.	TRBV19	TRBJ2-1	once	CAGSSGGPYNEQFF	TGTGCCGGATCCTCCGGGGGGCCCTACAATGAGCAGTTCTTC
.	TRBV5-1	TRBJ2-5	.	CASSLANGQSGETQYF	TGCGCCAGCAGCTTGGCCAACGGACAGTCGGGGGAGACCCAGTACTTC
TRBD1	TRBV5-1	TRBJ2-3	once	CASRPGQKTDTQYF	TGCGCCAGCAGGCCGGGACAGAAGACAGATACGCAGTATTTT
TRBD2	TRBV6-1	TRBJ2-7	.	CASSEAPGGAKNYEQYF	TGTGCCAGCAGTGAAGCACCGGGAGGGGCGAAAAACTACGAGCAGTACTTC
TRBD1	TRBV13	TRBJ2-2	.	CASSEGTGTTPGELFF	TGTGCCAGCAGCGAAGGGACAGGCACTACCCCCGGGGAGCTGTTTTTT
.	TRBV19	TRBJ2-7	.	CASSARQVTYEQYF	TGTGCCAGTAGCGCCCGGCAGGTAACCTACGAGCAGTACTTC
.	TRBV11-2	TRBJ2-5	.	CASSQGGPWETQYF	TGTGCCAGCAGCCAGGGAGGTCCGTGGGAGACCCAGTACTTC
TRBD1	TRBV5-6	TRBJ2-1	.	CASSLYRQGAYNEQFF	TGTGCCAGCAGCTTGTATAGACAGGGGGCTTATAATGAGCAGTTCTTC
.	TRBV5-4	TRBJ2-7	.	CASRRFGSPYEQYF	TGTGCCAGCAGGCGGTTCGGAAGTCCCTACGAGCAGTACTTC
.	TRBV25-1	TRBJ2-5	.	CASSDRAAQETQYF	TGTGCCAGCAGTGACAGGGCAGCCCAAGAGACCCAGTACTTC
.	TRBV9	TRBJ1-4	.	CASSPTPGRPDATNEKLFF	TGTGCCAGCAGCCCTACCCCTGGGAGGCCCGATGCAACTAATGAAAAACTGTTTTTT
TRBD1	TRBV10-3	TRBJ2-1	.	CATTSGQGIDEQFF	TGTGCCACGACCAGCGGACAGGGGATCGATGAGCAGTTCTTC
.	TRBV28	TRBJ2-1	.	CASSLVADLAASFF	TGTGCCAGCAGTTTGGTAGCGGACCTTGCCGCTTCGTTCTTC
TRBD1	TRBV14	TRBJ2-5	.	CASSHDRGQVGRETQYF	TGTGCCAGCAGCCATGACCGGGGACAGGTCGGTCGGGAGACCCAGTACTTC
.	TRBV19	TRBJ1-2	.	CASSPGTSYTF	TGTGCCAGTAGCCCCGGGACTAGCTACACCTTC
.	TRBV7-2	TRBJ2-7	few	CASSSQALALDEQYF	TGTGCCAGCAGCTCTCAGGCCCTAGCATTGGACGAGCAGTACTTC
.	TRBV4-1	TRBJ2-5	.	CASSPGGRETQYF	TGCGCCAGCAGCCCGGGGGGCCGAGAGACCCAGTACTTC
.	TRBV6-1	TRBJ1-5	.	CASRQVDGNQPQHF	TGTGCCAGCAGGCAGGTGGATGGCAATCAGCCCCAGCATTTT
.	TRBV9	TRBJ2-7	.	CASSRSDRLYEQYF	TGTGCCAGCAGCCGCAGCGATCGCCTCTACGAGCAGTACTTC
.	TRBV6-5	TRBJ1-2	.	CASSYGGGYGYTF	TGTGCCAGCAGTTACGGGGGGGGCTATGGCTACACCTTC